The 2 T cell receptor beta chains reported below all come from one sample, sequenced in a study of blood T cell repertoires in COVID-19. This table comes from immunoSEQ multiplex PCR, and its TCRdb copy is limited to in-frame clones, with some not included. The table has 130,000 to 150,000 clones, around four fifths seen once. The source material was peripheral blood. Every receptor here comes from a human donor in a cohort sampled during active COVID-19.

This chain links TRBV11-3 with TRBJ1-1; D unresolved. This CDR3 spans 12 amino acids. Germline lookup yields CDR1 SGHNT and CDR2 YENEEA. V lost 5 bases and J 4 bases, leaving 8 bases between the germline ends. The CDR3 protein is CASSPRGTEAFF. CDR3 DNA sequence: TGTGCCAGCAGCCCGAGAGGCACTGAAGCTTTCTTT.

The chain's CDR3 is CASSDRETPVYGYTF. CDR3 DNA: TGTGCCAGCAGTGACAGGGAAACTCCTGTCTATGGCTACACCTTC. The chain links TRBV6-1 to TRBJ1-2; possible D gene TRBD1, 5 bases. V lost 3 bases and J lost 4, with 15 bases in between. Germline V gives CDR1 MNHNS, CDR2 SASEGT. The CDR3 contains 15 residues.